Below, 25 T cell receptor beta chains from the same sample are listed, as sequenced in a study of graft-versus-host responses after intestinal transplantation. Tissue from the graft was processed to free its intraepithelial and lamina propria lymphocytes. The protocol was immunoSEQ multiplex PCR, while the TCRdb copy is restricted to in-frame clones and leaves out a portion. The table lists about 30,000 clones, around 80% of them singletons. This material consisted of ileum tissue, taken 98 days after intestinal transplantation. The receptors come from a human patient who received an intestinal transplant, so some T cells may come from the graft donor.

This sequence joins TRBV19 and TRBJ1-6; D not certain. CDR1 and CDR2 (germline): LNHDA, SQIVND (reference sequence). V was pared by 7 bases and J by 3 bases, with 16 bases between. This CDR3 has 16 amino acids. In DNA form, the CDR3 reads TGTGCCAGTAATACGGTCGGAGAACACTATAATTCACCCCTCCACTTT. It yields the protein CASNTVGEHYNSPLHF.

The V call is TRBV27, the J call TRBJ2-1; 7 bases align to TRBD1. The CDR3 sequence is 17 residues long. V gave up 5 bases and J gave up 0 bases; unmatched junction bases: 10. Germline V gives CDR1 MNHEY, CDR2 SMNVEV (reference sequence). CDR3 bases: TGTGCCAGCAGTCCCAGCGCAGGGGACAGCTCCTACAATGAGCAGTTCTTC. Its protein product is CASSPSAGDSSYNEQFF.

The J gene is TRBJ2-1, the V gene TRBV5-8; tentatively, D is TRBD1 (5 bases). The CDR3 has 9 residues. Germline assignment: CDR1 SGHTS and CDR2 YDEGEE. Trimming removed 10 bases from V and 10 bases from J, with 9 bases in between. CDR3 loop: CAQTAEQFF. The CDR3, as DNA: TGTGCCCAGACAGCCGAGCAGTTCTTC.

V and J are TRBV27 and TRBJ1-1; maybe TRBD1 (6 bases). Germline lookup yields CDR1 MNHEY and CDR2 SMNVEV (reference sequence). The ends were cut back, 3 bases at V and 0 bases at J, with 11 bases in the middle. The CDR3 extends over 15 amino acids. The CDR3, as DNA: TGTGCCAGCAGTTTGGCAGGGGAGGTGAACACTGAAGCTTTCTTT. Translation gives CASSLAGEVNTEAFF.

This clone was seen only a few times. The J gene is TRBJ1-6, the V gene TRBV5-1, with 10 bases lining up with TRBD1. The CDR3 has 16 residues. V trimming: 0 bases; J trimming: 10 bases; junction bases outside the gene matches: 7. Germline CDR1 reads SGHRS; CDR2 reads YFSETQ. This CDR3 is CASSLGFPGQGSPLHF. Here the CDR3 DNA reads TGCGCCAGCAGCTTGGGATTTCCGGGACAGGGGTCACCCCTCCACTTT.

The V and J genes are TRBV30 and TRBJ1-1, with 9 bases that match TRBD1. The CDR3 has 15 residues. The germline V gene has CDR1 GTSNPN and CDR2 SVGIG (reference sequence). Germline trimming cut 2 bases from V and 5 bases from J; bases unmatched to any gene: 9. The CDR3 sequence is CAWSPGTGSGTEAFF. CDR3 DNA sequence: TGTGCCTGGAGTCCGGGGACAGGGTCTGGGACTGAAGCTTTCTTT.

CDR3 nucleotide sequence: TGTGCCAGCAGGCCCGCAGGTTACTCTGGAAACACCATATATTTT. It encodes CASRPAGYSGNTIYF. The V and J genes are TRBV2 and TRBJ1-3; D remains unclear. The CDR3 is 15 residues long. V lost 6 bases, J lost 0 bases, and 12 bases lay in between. Looked up from germline, CDR1 is SNHLY and CDR2 is FYNNEI.

The chain is built from TRBV9 and TRBJ1-2; tentative D call: TRBD1 (5 bases). V was trimmed by 0 bases and J by 4 bases, leaving 10 bases between them. Germline V CDR1 and CDR2: SGDLS, YYNGEE. The CDR3 contains 14 residues. The CDR3 reads CASSVGQSFYGYTF. The CDR3 nucleotides are TGTGCCAGCAGCGTAGGACAGAGCTTCTATGGCTACACCTTC.

This chain links TRBV27 with TRBJ2-1, with TRBD2 matching 9 bases. V shed 6 bases and J 2 bases; nucleotides not matched to a gene: 17. Germline CDR1 is MNHEY and CDR2 is SMNVEV (reference sequence). This CDR3 spans 19 amino acids. Here the CDR3 DNA reads TGTGCCAGCAGCCTAAAGCCCCTTAGCGGGGGCCGAGCCTACAATGAGCAGTTCTTC. This encodes CASSLKPLSGGRAYNEQFF.

V and J are TRBV4-2 and TRBJ2-7; TRBD2 is a possible D gene (5 bases). The CDR3 is 15 residues long. Trimming removed 0 bases at V and 6 bases at J, with 15 bases between. Germline CDR1 and CDR2: LGHNA and YNFKEQ. The chain's CDR3 is CASSQELGFFPEQYF. CDR3 bases: TGTGCCAGCAGCCAAGAACTAGGATTCTTCCCCGAGCAGTACTTC.

This chain uses TRBV18 with TRBJ1-2; a possible D gene is TRBD1 (5 bases). The CDR3 loop spans 14 amino acids. Trimming cost V 2 bases and J 3 bases, with 10 bases left between them. The germline V gene encodes CDR1 KGHSH and CDR2 LQKENI. For the CDR3, the DNA is TGTGCCAGCTCACCATTCAAACAGGACTATGGCTACACCTTC. Its protein is CASSPFKQDYGYTF.

DNA for the CDR3: TGTGCCAGCAGTCCCCTTCAGAACTACAATGAGCAGTTCTTC. It codes for CASSPLQNYNEQFF. The genes are TRBV27 and TRBJ2-1; D ambiguous. Germline V CDR1 and CDR2: MNHEY, SMNVEV (reference sequence). The CDR3 is 14 amino acids. Trimming pared 5 bases from V and 3 bases from J, leaving 11 bases between.

In DNA, the CDR3 is TGTGCCAGCAGTGGGTCCAGGGTGGCTAATTCACCCCTCCACTTT. Translated, it gives CASSGSRVANSPLHF. This rearrangement joins TRBV6-1 to TRBJ1-6; possible D gene TRBD1, 5 bases. The CDR3 covers 15 residues. Deletions cut 4 bases from V and 6 bases from J, with 13 bases between. In germline, CDR1 is MNHNS, CDR2 SASEGT.

This clone was seen only once. The chain couples TRBV7-3 to TRBJ1-2; tentative D call: TRBD1 (5 bases). Germline assignment: CDR1 SGHTA and CDR2 FQGTGA. V lost 5 bases and J 4 bases, leaving 17 bases between the germline ends. The CDR3 loop spans 15 amino acids. This CDR3 reads CASSLYGGKGYGYTF. CDR3 bases: TGTGCCAGCAGCCTCTACGGGGGAAAGGGCTATGGCTACACCTTC.

The chain couples TRBV2 to TRBJ2-3, with D possibly being TRBD2 (5 bases). Looked up from germline, CDR1 is SNHLY and CDR2 is FYNNEI. This CDR3 region has 12 residues. Trimming shortened V by 5 bases and J by 6 bases, and 9 bases separated the two germline ends. The CDR3 spells CASSPPGDTQYF. The CDR3 DNA is TGTGCCAGCAGTCCCCCGGGGGATACGCAGTATTTT.

This chain joins TRBV11-2 and TRBJ2-5; TRBD1 aligns across 7 bases. Germline V gene sequence: CDR1 SGHAT, CDR2 FQNNGV. This CDR3 spans 15 amino acids. Trimming cost V 4 bases and J 2 bases; bases outside gene matches: 7. This CDR3 reads CASSSGDSVQETQYF. CDR3 in DNA: TGTGCCAGCAGCTCTGGGGACAGCGTTCAAGAGACCCAGTACTTC.

The CDR3 loop is CASSGGYQITYEQYF. CDR3 DNA sequence: TGCGCCAGCAGCGGGGGGTACCAAATCACCTACGAGCAGTACTTC. This sequence joins TRBV5-1 and TRBJ2-5; TRBD2 might be the D (6 bases). The J call is uncertain, as TRBJ2-7 better fits the DNA end. The germline V gene has CDR1 SGHRS and CDR2 YFSETQ. This CDR3 comprises 15 residues.

The rearrangement joins TRBV6-1 to TRBJ1-1; D is unresolved. Per the germline V gene, CDR1 is MNHNS and CDR2 is SASEGT. With 6 bases removed from V and 1 base from J, the gap between germline ends came to 9 bases. The CDR3 loop spans 13 amino acids. The chain's CDR3 is CASRAQPNTEAFF. The CDR3 nucleotides are TGTGCCAGCAGGGCACAACCGAACACTGAAGCTTTCTTT.

The rearrangement uses TRBV10-2 and TRBJ2-5; D possibly corresponds to TRBD1 (8 bases). The CDR3 length is 17 residues. The germline V and J ends were trimmed by 7 bases and 2 bases, with 23 bases remaining between them. Per the germline V gene, CDR1 is WSHSY and CDR2 is SAAADI. CDR3 protein: CASTRDRPRGGQETQYF. CDR3 nucleotides: TGCGCCAGCACCCGGGACAGGCCCCGCGGGGGTCAAGAGACCCAGTACTTC.

Here the CDR3 reads CATDPPGHPTDTQYF. In DNA, the CDR3 is TGTGCCACGGATCCCCCGGGACACCCCACAGATACGCAGTATTTT. This chain connects TRBV6-5 to TRBJ2-3; a weak D match, TRBD1 (6 bases). Germline values: CDR1 MNHEY, CDR2 SVGAGI. Trimming removed 10 bases at V and 2 bases at J, with 19 bases between. There are 15 residues in the CDR3.

The CDR3 bases are TGTGCCAGCTCCGACAGGGGGGACCACTTCTCTGGAAACACCATATATTTT. Translating it yields CASSDRGDHFSGNTIYF. The V call is TRBV18, the J call TRBJ1-3; the match to TRBD1 covers 9 bases. CDR1 and CDR2 (germline): KGHSH, LQKENI. The J segment lost 0 bases and the V segment lost 6 bases, leaving 9 bases of the junction unmatched. This CDR3 is built from 17 residues.

The V call is TRBV4-1, the J call TRBJ1-4, with a weak D call TRBD1 (5 bases). This CDR3 contains 16 residues. V gave up 0 bases and J gave up 0 bases, with 8 bases separating them. The germline V gene encodes CDR1 MGHRA and CDR2 YSYEKL. The CDR3 nucleotides are TGCGCCAGCAGCCAAGATCAGGGCGCAACTAATGAAAAACTGTTTTTT. It specifies CASSQDQGATNEKLFF.

V and J are TRBV7-8 and TRBJ1-3, with D hard to call. The CDR3 covers 15 residues. Trimming cost V 4 bases and J 7 bases, with 17 bases left between them. Germline-derived CDR1 and CDR2 are SGHVS and FQNEAQ. The CDR3 here is CASSSPRDRDNTIYF. The DNA for the CDR3 is TGTGCCAGCAGCTCCCCTAGAGACCGAGACAACACCATATATTTT.

This chain links TRBV6-1 with TRBJ1-1, with D uncertain. CDR1 is MNHNS and CDR2 is SASEGT in the germline V gene. This CDR3 spans 13 amino acids. Trimming shortened V by 2 bases and J by 7 bases, and 11 bases separated the two germline ends. For the CDR3, the DNA is TGTGCCAGCAGTGAACGCACAGACTTTGAAGCTTTCTTT. It yields the protein CASSERTDFEAFF.

The rearrangement uses TRBV9 and TRBJ2-3; D not resolved. CDR3 size: 15 residues. V was shortened by 6 bases and J by 2 bases, with 16 bases between the two germline ends. CDR1 SGDLS and CDR2 YYNGEE come from the germline V gene. The CDR3 DNA sequence: TGTGCCAGCACGGAGACGAACCTCTACACAGATACGCAGTATTTT. It encodes CASTETNLYTDTQYF.